This T cell receptor beta chain came from a study of technical replicates of blood from a few donors (dated by TCRdb to between 2016 and 2019). Library preparation was by the immunoSEQ multiplex PCR assay. Held by TCRdb, this immuneACCESS table contains in-frame sequences only and omits some clones. Under half of the omission traces to an unresolved V gene where checked; the cause of the rest is unknown. The sample table shows approximately 59,000 clones, and about 86% are seen once. The ten largest account for around 5.1% of the sample. Taken from the germline V gene (reference sequence), the CDR1 and CDR2 loops are SGHNT and YYREEE. Compared with germline, V lacks 5 bases and J lacks 2 bases; bases without a gene match: 7. Reading from cysteine to phenylalanine, the CDR3 counts 15 amino acids. Only the CDR3 DNA is retained, 45 bases long and in frame from the first base. To note about this clone: Its specific antigen is unknown. Base qualities were left out, and no much larger clone turns up one base away.

Input material: PBMCs. The chain employs TRBV5-4 and TRBJ2-7; the central 10 bases match TRBD2. This TCR derives from a human donor in good health. Some clones in this sample may be carry-over from other donors' samples. The CDR3 protein sequence reads: CASSSTGTSAYEQYF. The nucleotide sequence is given as TGTGCCAGCAGTTCCACCGGGACTAGCGCCTACGAGCAGTACTTC.